The clone carrying this T cell receptor (beta chain) has a handful of counts. This sample is drawn from a study of blood T cells in healthy people across ages. PCR was performed a second time for 7 to 11 cycles using a sample-barcoded 5' primer and a J-beta primer mix. TCRdb itself ran the 5' RACE reads through MiXCR, one entry per CDR3 protein. The sample has over 750,000 distinct CDR3 sequences, approximately 25% seen once. The germline gives CDR1 SGHRS, CDR2 YFSETQ. The CDR3 loop spans 13 amino acids. This sample was shared with a second study, whose subject was T cells of mothers and their children. That source adds: Samples were obtained from a few healthy Caucasian mothers and their six children.

The source is a boy aged 5 to 17 in good health. Sequencing input: blood. The chain recombines TRBV5-1 with TRBJ2-5, with 9 bases aligning to TRBD2. The J call may be faulty, since TRBJ2-1 better matches the DNA end. CDR3 protein: CASSQKRGDEQFF. The CDR3 nucleotides read TGCGCCAGCAGCCAAAAGCGGGGGGATGAGCAGTTCTTC.